This T cell receptor beta chain was profiled in a study of response to subunit inactivated influenza vaccine. Study outcomes and limitations: T cells newly recruited by each seasonal influenza vaccination are few, the authors suggested.

TCRdb re-analysed the RT-PCR reads in MiXCR, keeping a single row per CDR3 protein. The table includes some 850,000 distinct CDR3 sequences, under 20% detected once. As to this clonotype: The antigen remains undetermined.

Germline loops: CDR1 SGHTA, CDR2 FQGNSA. V lost 2 bases and J 4 bases, leaving 9 bases between the germline ends. This CDR3 has 14 amino acids. This clonotype was obtained from a man aged 45-65 years who received an inactivated influenza vaccine. The source was PBMCs from blood, collected about 5 days after vaccination. The chain recombines TRBV7-2 with TRBJ1-5, with D perhaps matching TRBD1 (5 bases). The CDR3 nucleotides read TGTGCCAGCAGCTTAAACGGGGCGAATCAGCCCCAGCATTTT. Protein product: CASSLNGANQPQHF.